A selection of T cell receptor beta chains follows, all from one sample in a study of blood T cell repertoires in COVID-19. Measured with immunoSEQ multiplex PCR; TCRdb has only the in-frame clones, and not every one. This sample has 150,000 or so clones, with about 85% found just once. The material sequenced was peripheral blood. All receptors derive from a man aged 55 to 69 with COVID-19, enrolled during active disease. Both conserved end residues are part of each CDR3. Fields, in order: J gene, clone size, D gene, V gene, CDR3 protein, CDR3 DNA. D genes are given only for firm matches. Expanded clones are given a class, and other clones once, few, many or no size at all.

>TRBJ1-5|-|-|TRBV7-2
CASTLGRGQPQHF
TGTGCCAGCACCCTGGGCAGGGGTCAGCCCCAGCATTTT
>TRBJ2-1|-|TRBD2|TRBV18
CASSRRLADELSSYNEQFF
TGTGCCAGCTCACGCCGACTAGCGGACGAATTAAGCTCCTACAATGAGCAGTTCTTC
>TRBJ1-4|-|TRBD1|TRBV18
CASSRTGAEKLFF
TGTGCCAGCTCCCGGACAGGGGCCGAAAAACTGTTTTTT
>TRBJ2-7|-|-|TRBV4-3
CASSQDLGPNYEQYF
TGCGCCAGCAGCCAAGATCTGGGCCCAAACTACGAGCAGTACTTC
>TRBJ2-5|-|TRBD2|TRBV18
CASSTVAGVGETQYF
TGTGCCAGCTCTACCGTAGCGGGAGTGGGGGAGACCCAGTACTTC
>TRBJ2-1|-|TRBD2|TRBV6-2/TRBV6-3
CASSYSSGNNEQFF
TGTGCCAGCAGTTACTCTAGCGGGAACAATGAGCAGTTCTTC
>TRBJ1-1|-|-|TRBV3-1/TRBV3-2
CASSPLTGNTEAFF
TGTGCCAGCAGCCCTTTGACAGGGAACACTGAAGCTTTCTTT
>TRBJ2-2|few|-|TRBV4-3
CASSPTGRSGGELFF
TGCGCCAGCAGCCCAACAGGGCGGTCCGGCGGGGAGCTGTTTTTT
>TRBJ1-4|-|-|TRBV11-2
CASSPTPGVGEKLFF
TGTGCCAGCAGCCCCACCCCGGGAGTGGGAGAAAAACTGTTTTTT
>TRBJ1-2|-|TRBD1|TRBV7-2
CASSLQGALDGYTF
TGTGCCAGCAGCTTACAGGGGGCGCTGGATGGCTACACCTTC
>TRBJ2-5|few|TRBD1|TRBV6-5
CASRPPGGAGETQYF
TGTGCCAGCAGGCCTCCAGGGGGCGCGGGGGAGACCCAGTACTTC
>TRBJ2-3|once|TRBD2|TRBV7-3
CASSPLAGGGISTDTQYF
TGTGCCAGCAGCCCTTTAGCGGGGGGCGGAATTAGCACAGATACGCAGTATTTT
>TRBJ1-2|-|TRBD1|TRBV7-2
CASSLGQGINYGYTF
TGTGCCAGCAGCTTGGGACAGGGGATTAACTATGGCTACACCTTC
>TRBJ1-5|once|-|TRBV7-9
CASSLGLDQPQHF
TGTGCCAGCAGCTTAGGTCTCGATCAGCCCCAGCATTTT
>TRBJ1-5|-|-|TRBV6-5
CASTRPGGRNQPQHF
TGTGCCAGCACCCGCCCCGGGGGTCGCAATCAGCCCCAGCATTTT
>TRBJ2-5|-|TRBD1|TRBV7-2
CASSSQGRETQYF
TGTGCCAGCAGCTCACAGGGGCGGGAGACCCAGTACTTC
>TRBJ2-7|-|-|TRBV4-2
CASSRRFTPGGGSYEEQYF
TGTGCCAGCAGCCGTAGATTCACGCCAGGAGGTGGGAGCTACGAGGAGCAGTACTTC
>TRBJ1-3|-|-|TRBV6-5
CASKGGPGNTIYF
TGTGCCAGCAAAGGGGGACCTGGAAACACCATATATTTT